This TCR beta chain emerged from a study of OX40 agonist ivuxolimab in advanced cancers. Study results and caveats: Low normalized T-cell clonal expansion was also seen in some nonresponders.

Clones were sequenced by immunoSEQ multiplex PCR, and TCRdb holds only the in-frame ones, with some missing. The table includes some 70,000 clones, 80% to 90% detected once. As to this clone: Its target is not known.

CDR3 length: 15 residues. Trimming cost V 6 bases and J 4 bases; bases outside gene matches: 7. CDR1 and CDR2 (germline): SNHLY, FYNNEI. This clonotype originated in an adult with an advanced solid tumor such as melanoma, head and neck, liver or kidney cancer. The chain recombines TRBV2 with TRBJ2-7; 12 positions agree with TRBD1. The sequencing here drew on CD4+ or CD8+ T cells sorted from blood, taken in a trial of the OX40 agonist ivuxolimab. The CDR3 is CASRFGTGGWYEQYF. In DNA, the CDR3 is TGTGCCAGCAGATTCGGGACAGGGGGCTGGTACGAGCAGTACTTC. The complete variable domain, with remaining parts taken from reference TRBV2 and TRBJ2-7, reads EPEVTQTPSHQVTQMGQEVILRCVPISNHLYFYWYRQILGQKVEFLVSFYNNEISEKSEIFDDQFSVERPDGSNFTLKIRSTKLEDSAMYFCASRFGTGGWYEQYFGPGTRLTVT.